The 22 T cell receptor beta chains below all came from one sample that was sequenced in a study of neurological immune-mediated disorders. TCRdb re-derived calls from the 5' RACE reads in MiXCR, one entry per CDR3 protein. In the table there are 70,000 or so distinct CDR3 sequences, roughly 3% of which are singletons. The sequenced material came from PBMCs. These receptors were taken from a woman aged 50 to 65 with multiple sclerosis.

The V gene is TRBV12-3 or TRBV12-4, the J gene TRBJ2-7; 7 bases map to TRBD2. Germline trimming cut 7 bases from V and 6 bases from J; bases unmatched to any gene: 15. This CDR3 is built from 15 residues. The CDR3 sequence: CASKITTGGLGEQYF. CDR3 nucleotide sequence: TGTGCCAGCAAAATAACCACGGGGGGTCTTGGCGAGCAGTACTTC.

Ten or more counts support this clonotype. The J gene is TRBJ2-3, the V gene TRBV14; the match to TRBD1 covers 7 bases. The CDR3 consists of 15 residues. Germline lookup yields CDR1 SGHDN and CDR2 FVKESK. The junction had 5 bases not matched to a gene; V was cut back by 4 bases and J by 1 base. The CDR3 loop reads CASSRQGWGTDTQYF. The CDR3 coding sequence is TGTGCCAGCAGCCGACAGGGATGGGGCACAGATACGCAGTATTTT.

Many counts were recorded for this clonotype. The chain's CDR3 is CASSLVRDGTEAFF. The CDR3 DNA sequence: TGTGCCAGCAGCTTAGTGAGGGATGGGACTGAAGCTTTCTTT. The chain is built from TRBV7-2 and TRBJ1-1; D unclear. This CDR3 comprises 14 residues. In germline, CDR1 is SGHTA, CDR2 FQGNSA. Trimming shortened V by 1 base and J by 5 bases, and 11 bases separated the two germline ends. Full variable domain (outside the CDR3, taken from reference TRBV7-2 and TRBJ1-1): GAGVSQSPSNKVTEKGKDVELRCDPISGHTALYWYRQSLGQGLEFLIYFQGNSAPDKSGLPSDRFSAERTGGSVSTLTIQRTQQEDSAVYLCASSLVRDGTEAFFGQGTRLTVV.

This clonotype was seen repeatedly, ten times or more. The chain recombines TRBV2 with TRBJ1-5; TRBD1 is a possible D gene (5 bases). V lost 6 bases to trimming and J lost 11 bases, with 17 bases between them. Germline CDR1 is SNHLY and CDR2 is FYNNEI. The CDR3 is made up of 13 amino acids. CDR3 DNA: TGTGCCAGCAGGGGAAGGGGCCCGGAGGCCCAGCATTTT. As protein: CASRGRGPEAQHF.

The table lists this clonotype with many counts. This chain links TRBV5-1 with TRBJ2-5; D call uncertain. Germline CDR1 is SGHRS and CDR2 is YFSETQ. Trimming took off 4 bases at V and 4 bases at J, with 8 bases between the two ends. This CDR3 has 12 residues. CDR3 in amino acids: CASSNSGETQYF. The DNA for the CDR3 is TGCGCCAGCAGCAATAGTGGAGAGACCCAGTACTTC.

This clonotype is labeled as medium-sized. J is TRBJ2-1 and V is TRBV5-1; D perhaps matches TRBD1 (6 bases). V shed 0 bases and J shed 1 base, with 11 bases lying between them. Germline V CDR1 and CDR2: SGHRS, YFSETQ. CDR3 length: 16 residues. The CDR3 region is CASSLAGTPSYNEQFF. Written as DNA, the CDR3 is TGCGCCAGCAGCTTGGCCGGGACACCTTCCTACAATGAGCAGTTCTTC.

The sample holds many counts of this clonotype. V is TRBV28 and J is TRBJ2-1; D ambiguous. V gave up 5 bases and J gave up 12 bases, with 14 bases separating them. The CDR3 runs to 12 residues. Germline CDR1 is MDHEN and CDR2 is SYDVKM. CDR3 residues: CASSPYPAGQFF. The CDR3 nucleotides are TGTGCCAGCAGTCCATATCCCGCCGGGCAGTTCTTC.

This clonotype was counted many times. The chain recombines TRBV5-1 with TRBJ2-3; D is perhaps TRBD1 or TRBD2 (5 bases each). The germline V and J ends were trimmed by 5 bases and 3 bases, with 7 bases remaining between them. The V gene's germline CDR1 is SGHRS and CDR2 YFSETQ. CDR3 length equals 12 residues. CDR3 protein: CASRGETDTQYF. CDR3 coding DNA: TGCGCCAGCAGGGGGGAAACAGATACGCAGTATTTT.

The V and J genes are TRBV18 and TRBJ1-5; 9 bases line up with TRBD1. CDR1 and CDR2 from the germline V gene are KGHSH and LQKENI. The CDR3 consists of 15 residues. Trimming cost V 4 bases and J 5 bases; bases outside gene matches: 6. The CDR3 coding sequence is TGTGCCAGCTCACGTACAGGGGGCACAGATCAGCCCCAGCATTTT. Translation gives CASSRTGGTDQPQHF.

This clonotype has at least ten counts. The chain links TRBV20-1 to TRBJ2-1; 10 bases line up with TRBD2. Germline V lookup: CDR1 DFQATT, CDR2 SNEGSKA (reference sequence). This CDR3 contains 13 residues. V lost 1 base and J lost 12; bases outside the gene matches: 6. The CDR3 reads CSARGGLAVGQFF. As DNA, the CDR3 is TGCAGTGCTAGAGGAGGACTAGCGGTGGGGCAGTTCTTC.

There are many counts of this clonotype. The chain combines TRBV5-1 with TRBJ2-1, with D uncertain. Per the germline V gene, CDR1 is SGHRS and CDR2 is YFSETQ. The CDR3 is 16 amino acids. V lost 1 base and J 2 bases, leaving 13 bases between the germline ends. The CDR3 loop is CASSLTRLAPYNEQFF. The DNA of the CDR3 is TGCGCCAGCAGCTTGACCCGGTTAGCTCCCTACAATGAGCAGTTCTTC.

In this sample, this clonotype turned up many times. The rearrangement joins TRBV10-1 to TRBJ2-1; TRBD1 might be the D (5 bases). The CDR3 runs to 14 residues. Trimming pared 0 bases from V and 6 bases from J, leaving 9 bases between. Per germline, CDR1 WNHNN and CDR2 SYGVQD (reference sequence). The CDR3 sequence: CASSESGRVNEQFF. The DNA for the CDR3 is TGCGCCAGCAGTGAGTCGGGCAGGGTCAATGAGCAGTTCTTC.

This clonotype was picked up many times. This chain connects TRBV6-5 to TRBJ2-7; perhaps TRBD1 as D (6 bases). The V gene's germline CDR1 is MNHEY and CDR2 SVGAGI. The CDR3 sequence is 14 residues long. V was trimmed by 4 bases and J by 7 bases, leaving 17 bases between them. CDR3 DNA sequence: TGTGCCAGCAGTTTGTCCAGGGGCCAGGGGGAGCAGTACGTC. Protein product: CASSLSRGQGEQYV.

This clonotype was found many times. CDR3 sequence: CASTPGNGYTF. The CDR3 nucleotides read TGTGCCAGCACCCCCGGGAATGGCTACACCTTC. The genes are TRBV28 and TRBJ1-2; the D is unclear. V lost 7 bases and J 6 bases, leaving 9 bases between the germline ends. The CDR3 has 11 amino acids. Germline V gene sequence: CDR1 MDHEN, CDR2 SYDVKM.

This clonotype has ten or more counts. Here the CDR3 reads CSARDRGMRSGQPQHF. The CDR3 bases are TGCAGTGCTAGAGATCGGGGCATGAGATCGGGTCAGCCCCAGCATTTT. The chain recombines TRBV20-1 with TRBJ1-5, with TRBD1 as a possible D gene (5 bases). The V gene's germline CDR1 is DFQATT and CDR2 SNEGSKA (reference sequence). With 0 bases removed from V and 6 bases from J, the gap between germline ends came to 18 bases. The length of the CDR3 is 16 residues.

This clonotype occurred many times. The chain has TRBV28 and TRBJ2-3; D unclear. CDR1 is MDHEN and CDR2 is SYDVKM in the germline V gene. Trimming took 7 bases from V and 2 from J, leaving 10 bases between them. The CDR3 has 13 amino acids. In DNA form, the CDR3 reads TGTGCCAGCACAAATTCAGCCACAGATACGCAGTATTTT. This gives the protein CASTNSATDTQYF. The full variable domain, with the rest looked up from reference TRBV28 and TRBJ2-3, is DVKVTQSSRYLVKRTGEKVFLECVQDMDHENMFWYRQDPGLGLRLIYFSYDVKMKEKGDIPEGYSVSREKKERFSLILESASTNQTSMYLCASTNSATDTQYFGPGTRLTVL.

This clonotype has ten or more counts. This chain links TRBV20-1 with TRBJ1-3; tentative D call: TRBD1 (5 bases). From germline, CDR1 is DFQATT and CDR2 SNEGSKA (reference sequence). CDR3 length equals 15 residues. Trimming removed 1 base from V and 3 bases from J, with 13 bases in between. Here the CDR3 reads CSARVSGLSGNTIYF. The CDR3 DNA follows: TGCAGTGCTAGAGTGTCAGGGTTAAGTGGAAACACCATATATTTT.

There are many counts of this clonotype. This rearrangement joins TRBV19 to TRBJ2-7; 9 nucleotides align to TRBD1. Per germline, CDR1 LNHDA and CDR2 SQIVND (reference sequence). Trimming at V came to 7 bases and at J to 6 bases, leaving 13 bases not matched to a gene. CDR3 length equals 15 residues. CDR3 loop: CASTRTGEPPSEQYF. The CDR3 region has the DNA TGTGCCAGTACTAGGACAGGGGAACCACCCAGCGAGCAGTACTTC.

This clonotype was counted at least ten times. The chain joins TRBV20-1 to TRBJ1-1, with D hard to call. V lost 7 bases to trimming and J lost 3 bases, with 12 bases between them. This CDR3 region has 12 residues. Germline-derived CDR1 and CDR2 are DFQATT and SNEGSKA (reference sequence). CDR3 residues: CSVQIGDTEAFF. The CDR3 bases are TGCAGTGTTCAAATTGGGGACACTGAAGCTTTCTTT.

This clonotype was recorded many times. This rearrangement joins TRBV27 to TRBJ1-5; tentatively, D is TRBD1 (5 bases). The V end lost 9 bases, the J end lost 5 bases, and 17 bases lay between the germline ends. The CDR3 sequence is 14 residues long. Germline CDR1 MNHEY, CDR2 SMNVEV (reference sequence). The CDR3 nucleotides read TGTGCCAGTGGTTCGGGGACCGGTGATCAGCCCCAGCATTTT. As protein: CASGSGTGDQPQHF.

In regard to this clonotype: It may be a read error: a sequence one base away is much more abundant. This sequence joins TRBV20-1 and TRBJ2-5; maybe TRBD2 (5 bases). Trimming cost V 6 bases and J 4 bases, with 24 bases left between them. CDR1 and CDR2 (germline): DFQATT, SNEGSKA (reference sequence). This CDR3 region has 16 residues. The CDR3 here is CSANQWSGKGVETQYF. The DNA for the CDR3 is TGCAGTGCCAACCAATGGTCAGGAAAGGGAGTAGAGACCCAGTACTTC.

Ten or more counts support this clonotype. The CDR3 DNA follows: TGTGCCAGCAGGTCCGGGACTATGGAGACAGATACGCAGTATTTT. Encoded protein: CASRSGTMETDTQYF. J is TRBJ2-3 and V is TRBV5-4; 7 nucleotides line up with TRBD2. CDR1 is SGHNT, CDR2 YYREEE, per germline (reference sequence). Trimming cost V 5 bases and J 3 bases; bases outside gene matches: 9. The CDR3 totals 15 residues.